This T cell receptor (beta chain) was identified during a study of cytomegalovirus exposure and HLA in healthy donors. From germline, CDR1 is MDHEN and CDR2 SYDVKM. The CDR3 has 14 residues. With V trimmed by 4 bases and J by 2 bases, 3 bases remained unmatched. 13 Jbeta primers and 60 Vbeta primers were used for the PCR. The method was immunoSEQ multiplex PCR; TCRdb's version includes in-frame clones alone and lacks a portion of them. There are roughly 150,000 clones in the sample; approximately 84% occur only once, and less than 2.5% lies in the top ten. The chain recombines TRBV28 with TRBJ2-7; 9 bases are a match to TRBD1. The sample was PBMCs. The sequence was obtained from a woman aged 18-29 years in good health and CMV-seronegative. The CDR3 DNA reads as TGTGCCAGCAGTTACAGGGGGCTCACCTACGAGCAGTACTTC. The encoded protein is CASSYRGLTYEQYF. The full variable domain, completed using reference TRBV28 and TRBJ2-7, is DVKVTQSSRYLVKRTGEKVFLECVQDMDHENMFWYRQDPGLGLRLIYFSYDVKMKEKGDIPEGYSVSREKKERFSLILESASTNQTSMYLCASSYRGLTYEQYFGPGTRLTVT.